The 2 T cell receptor beta chains listed next were all sequenced from one sample in a study of CD8 T cells in Susac syndrome. A quantity of about 0.5 to 1 ug RNA underwent reverse transcription using random hexamers. One entry per CDR3 protein, called by TCRdb with MiXCR from the immunoSEQ multiplex PCR reads. Counted here are about 200,000 distinct CDR3 sequences, roughly nine tenths occurring once; the ten biggest clones make up about 0.1%. Material: CD4+ T cells from PBMCs. The receptors here all came from a human donor with Susac syndrome.

This clonotype has just one count. The chain recombines TRBV20-1 with TRBJ2-7, with TRBD1 as a possible D gene (6 bases). The CDR3 loop spans 15 amino acids. Germline V gives CDR1 DFQATT, CDR2 SNEGSKA (reference sequence). Trimming left V 6 bases short and J 2 bases short, with 20 bases between. The CDR3 nucleotides read TGCAGTGCCCCAAGATTCGACAGGATCGCCTACGAGCAGTACTTC. It translates to CSAPRFDRIAYEQYF.

The chain recombines TRBV7-3 with TRBJ2-7; 12 bases fit TRBD2. CDR1 and CDR2 (germline): SGHTA, FQGTGA. The ends lost 6 bases at V and 4 bases at J; junction bases unmatched: 4. This CDR3 region has 14 residues. This chain's CDR3 is CASSTTSGSYEQYF. CDR3 bases: TGTGCCAGCAGTACGACTAGCGGGAGTTACGAGCAGTACTTC.